Below are 26 T cell receptor beta chains sequenced from a single sample in a study of blood T cell repertoires in COVID-19. Using immunoSEQ multiplex PCR, the repertoire was profiled, and TCRdb retains in-frame clones only, with some absent. The sample yields about 150,000 clones, about 90% seen once. Sequenced: peripheral blood. The receptors come from an older woman with active or convalescent COVID-19.

This clone has a single count. V gene TRBV5-1 combines with J gene TRBJ2-5; 7 positions agree with TRBD1. Germline V gene data show CDR1 as SGHRS and CDR2 as YFSETQ. CDR3 size: 16 residues. J lost 0 bases, V lost 2 bases, and 7 bases had no gene match. The DNA for the CDR3 is TGCGCCAGCAGCTTTGTCGGGACAGAGTACCAAGAGACCCAGTACTTC. Its protein product is CASSFVGTEYQETQYF. Supplemented by reference TRBV5-1 and TRBJ2-5, the full variable domain reads KAGVTQTPRYLIKTRGQQVTLSCSPISGHRSVSWYQQTPGQGLQFLFEYFSETQRNKGNFPGRFSGRQFSNSRSEMNVSTLELGDSALYLCASSFVGTEYQETQYFGPGTRLLVL.

The V gene is TRBV5-5, the J gene TRBJ2-7, with D possibly being TRBD1 (6 bases). Germline V lookup: CDR1 SGHKS, CDR2 YYEKEE (reference sequence). CDR3 length: 16 residues. V gave up 0 bases and J gave up 0 bases, with 13 bases separating them. The CDR3 bases are TGTGCCAGCAGCTTGGCCTCAGGGGCCAACTCCTACGAGCAGTACTTC. Its protein is CASSLASGANSYEQYF.

The chain recombines TRBV18 with TRBJ2-1, with D perhaps TRBD1 (5 bases). The germline gives CDR1 KGHSH, CDR2 LQKENI. The ends were cut back, 0 bases at V and 7 bases at J, with 13 bases in the middle. The CDR3 covers 15 residues. The CDR3 reads CASSPPVGQENEQFF. DNA of the CDR3: TGTGCCAGCTCACCACCGGTGGGGCAGGAAAATGAGCAGTTCTTC.

The chain links TRBV6-5 to TRBJ1-1; no definite D call. Germline CDR1 is MNHEY and CDR2 is SVGAGI. V was shortened by 10 bases and J by 4 bases, with 7 bases between the two germline ends. CDR3 length equals 10 residues. CDR3 amino acids: CAIRGTEAFF. The DNA of the CDR3 is TGTGCCATCCGGGGCACTGAAGCTTTCTTT.

This chain connects TRBV6-5 to TRBJ1-2, with 12 bases that match TRBD1. This CDR3 is built from 15 residues. Germline V gives CDR1 MNHEY, CDR2 SVGAGI. The trim removed 4 bases at V and 10 bases at J, leaving 10 bases unmatched. The CDR3 nucleotides are TGTGCCAGCAGTTCCGGAGGGACAGGGGGCACTGACTACACCTTC. Translation gives CASSSGGTGGTDYTF.

The V and J genes are TRBV2 and TRBJ1-1, with TRBD1 matching over 7 bases. CDR1 and CDR2 (germline): SNHLY, FYNNEI. The CDR3 has 13 amino acids. Trimming at V came to 6 bases and at J to 4 bases, leaving 5 bases not matched to a gene. As DNA, the CDR3 is TGTGCCAGCAGAGGACAGGTCGGCACTGAAGCTTTCTTT. It specifies CASRGQVGTEAFF.

The chain links TRBV6-2 or TRBV6-3 to TRBJ2-5; TRBD1 agrees at 7 bases. With V trimmed by 2 bases and J by 0 bases, 3 bases remained unmatched. The CDR3 loop spans 15 amino acids. Germline V lookup: CDR1 MNHEY, CDR2 SVGEGT. The CDR3 DNA follows: TGTGCCAGCAGTTACATGGGGACAGACCAAGAGACCCAGTACTTC. It encodes CASSYMGTDQETQYF.

The chain links TRBV7-2 to TRBJ2-3; D is unclear. Trimming stripped 5 bases from V and 2 bases from J, with 8 bases between. Germline V lookup: CDR1 SGHTA, CDR2 FQGNSA. The CDR3 runs to 13 residues. The CDR3 region has the DNA TGTGCCAGCAGCGGTTACACCACAGATACGCAGTATTTT. It yields the protein CASSGYTTDTQYF.

This chain uses TRBV19 with TRBJ2-7; D may be TRBD2 (7 bases). The V end was cut by 10 bases, the J end by 3 bases, with 28 bases between. Per the germline V gene, CDR1 is LNHDA and CDR2 is SQIVND (reference sequence). The CDR3 extends over 17 amino acids. CDR3 loop: CATTKRGGQGLFYEQYF. DNA for the CDR3: TGTGCCACTACAAAGAGGGGGGGGCAGGGCTTATTCTACGAGCAGTACTTC.

The rearrangement joins TRBV4-1 to TRBJ1-1, with 7 bases aligning to TRBD1. This CDR3 contains 14 residues. V lost 2 bases to trimming and J lost 5 bases; unmatched junction nucleotides: 5. Germline CDR1 MGHRA, CDR2 YSYEKL. The CDR3 DNA sequence: TGCGCCAGCAGCCAATGGGACAGACAGACTGAAGCTTTCTTT. Protein product: CASSQWDRQTEAFF.

The V call is TRBV3-1 (or the pseudogene TRBV3-2), the J call TRBJ2-5, with a tentative D call TRBD2 (6 bases). The CDR3 sequence is 16 residues long. CDR1 is LGHDT and CDR2 is YNNKEL in the germline V gene (reference sequence). V was pared by 0 bases and J by 0 bases, with 11 bases between. For the CDR3, the DNA is TGTGCCAGCAGCCAAGATATCGGGACTTACCAAGAGACCCAGTACTTC. It is translated as CASSQDIGTYQETQYF.

The chain recombines TRBV2 with TRBJ1-3; possibly TRBD1 for D (6 bases). The CDR3 is 15 amino acids. V was trimmed by 5 bases and J by 0 bases, leaving 11 bases between them. Germline-derived CDR1 and CDR2 are SNHLY and FYNNEI. The chain's CDR3 is CASSKDSGSGNTIYF. The CDR3, as DNA: TGTGCCAGCAGTAAGGACAGTGGCTCTGGAAACACCATATATTTT.

The V gene is TRBV1, the J gene TRBJ2-3; the listed D gene, TRBD2, was not tested against the DNA. TRBV1 is flagged as a pseudogene. The CDR3 runs 18 residues. Here the CDR3 reads CTSSKTSGGAMDADTQYF. The CDR3, as DNA: TGCACCAGCAGCAAGACTAGCGGGGGGGCCATGGACGCAGATACGCAGTATTTT.

The chain has TRBV11-2 and TRBJ2-7; D not certain. Between the trimmed V and J ends, which lost 4 bases and 2 bases, there was a span of 9 bases. Germline values: CDR1 SGHAT, CDR2 FQNNGV. The CDR3 loop spans 13 amino acids. The CDR3 sequence is CASSSQYTYEQYF. Written as DNA, the CDR3 is TGTGCCAGCAGCTCCCAGTATACCTACGAGCAGTACTTC. The full variable domain, its missing parts supplied by reference TRBV11-2 and TRBJ2-7, is EAGVAQSPRYKIIEKRQSVAFWCNPISGHATLYWYQQILGQGPKLLIQFQNNGVVDDSQLPKDRFSAERLKGVDSTLKIQPAKLEDSAVYLCASSSQYTYEQYFGPGTRLTVT.

This sequence joins TRBV29-1 and TRBJ2-7; 9 nucleotides match TRBD1. The CDR3 covers 12 residues. After removal of 6 bases from V and 1 base from J, the junction contained 1 base not matched to a gene. Per germline, CDR1 SQVTM and CDR2 ANQGSEA. DNA for the CDR3: TGCAGCGTCGGACAGGGGTCCTACGAGCAGTACTTC. Translating it yields CSVGQGSYEQYF.

J is TRBJ2-3 and V is TRBV5-1; 10 bases are a match to TRBD2. Germline loops: CDR1 SGHRS, CDR2 YFSETQ. With V trimmed by 1 base and J by 1 base, 6 bases remained unmatched. This CDR3 has 17 amino acids. The CDR3 nucleotides are TGCGCCAGCAGCTTGCAAGCGGGGGGGCTGGGCACAGATACGCAGTATTTT. It codes for CASSLQAGGLGTDTQYF.

The rearrangement uses TRBV28 and TRBJ2-4; 8 bases are shared with TRBD1. The ends lost 8 bases at V and 1 base at J; junction bases unmatched: 4. The CDR3 runs to 14 residues. The V gene's germline CDR1 is MDHEN and CDR2 SYDVKM. The CDR3 is CASRQGSAKNIQYF. The CDR3 DNA follows: TGTGCCAGCCGACAGGGGTCGGCCAAAAACATTCAGTACTTC. The full variable domain, its missing parts supplied by reference TRBV28 and TRBJ2-4, is DVKVTQSSRYLVKRTGEKVFLECVQDMDHENMFWYRQDPGLGLRLIYFSYDVKMKEKGDIPEGYSVSREKKERFSLILESASTNQTSMYLCASRQGSAKNIQYFGAGTRLSVL.

The gene calls are TRBV6-5 and TRBJ2-7, with TRBD2 matching 8 bases. The CDR3 sequence is 14 residues long. CDR1 and CDR2 from the germline V gene are MNHEY and SVGAGI. The trim removed 4 bases at V and 2 bases at J, leaving 4 bases unmatched. The chain's CDR3 is CASSLERGPYEQYF. The CDR3 DNA reads TGTGCCAGCAGTTTGGAGCGGGGGCCCTACGAGCAGTACTTC.

This clone came up a few times. The chain carries TRBV18 and TRBJ1-4, with 8 bases aligning to TRBD1. J was trimmed by 8 bases and V by 2 bases; bases with no gene match: 4. In germline, CDR1 is KGHSH, CDR2 LQKENI. The CDR3 is 14 residues long. CDR3 protein: CASSPGQGAEKLFF. CDR3 in DNA: TGTGCCAGCTCACCAGGACAGGGTGCCGAAAAACTGTTTTTT.

This clone was detected a few times. The chain has TRBV7-2 and TRBJ1-2; D is possibly TRBD1 (5 bases). The CDR3 is 14 residues long. The germline CDR1 and CDR2 sequences are SGHTA and FQGNSA. V gave up 1 base and J gave up 4 bases, with 10 bases separating them. CDR3 coding DNA: TGTGCCAGCAGCTTAGGGGGCGAGATCTATGGCTACACCTTC. Protein: CASSLGGEIYGYTF.

The V call is TRBV5-1, the J call TRBJ2-1; D possibly corresponds to TRBD1 (6 bases). CDR1 and CDR2 (germline): SGHRS, YFSETQ. V lost 4 bases and J lost 8, with 13 bases in between. The CDR3 has 13 amino acids. In nucleotides, the CDR3 is TGCGCCAGCAGCCCGGACAGTATGGATGAGCAGTTCTTC. As protein: CASSPDSMDEQFF.

This chain connects TRBV9 to TRBJ1-6; D is perhaps TRBD1 (6 bases). Deletions cut 0 bases from V and 5 bases from J, with 6 bases between. This CDR3 region has 14 residues. From germline, CDR1 is SGDLS and CDR2 YYNGEE. CDR3 sequence reads: CASSVGGHNSPLHF. DNA of the CDR3: TGTGCCAGCAGCGTAGGGGGGCATAATTCACCCCTCCACTTT.

The chain is built from TRBV19 and TRBJ2-1; TRBD1 matches 9 bases. The ends lost 2 bases at V and 4 bases at J; junction bases unmatched: 12. This CDR3 contains 18 residues. Germline lookup yields CDR1 LNHDA and CDR2 SQIVND (reference sequence). The CDR3 spells CASSIRGGGTGTYNEQFF. The CDR3 DNA follows: TGTGCCAGTAGTATAAGGGGAGGGGGGACAGGGACATACAATGAGCAGTTCTTC.

CDR3 region: CASSLQGSAGELFF. The CDR3 DNA is TGTGCCAGCAGCTTACAGGGCTCGGCCGGGGAGCTGTTTTTT. The chain employs TRBV7-9 and TRBJ2-2, with D tentatively TRBD1 (5 bases). The V gene's germline CDR1 is SEHNR and CDR2 FQNEAQ (reference sequence). The V end lost 2 bases, the J end lost 6 bases, and 10 bases lay between the germline ends. The CDR3 consists of 14 residues.

This clone occurred once. This sequence joins TRBV12-5 and TRBJ1-1; weak D call: TRBD1 (5 bases). The CDR3 is 13 amino acids. Germline V CDR1 and CDR2: LGHNT, FRNRAP. Between the trimmed V and J ends, which lost 6 bases and 8 bases, there was a span of 16 bases. The CDR3 nucleotides read TGTGCTAGTGGCCGAGACAGTGTCGTCGAAGCTTTCTTT. It yields the protein CASGRDSVVEAFF.

This sequence joins TRBV6-5 and TRBJ1-6; no clear D. Trimming left V 2 bases short and J 7 bases short, with 15 bases between. Germline CDR1 and CDR2: MNHEY and SVGAGI. The CDR3 contains 16 residues. The CDR3 loop reads CASSYQTREWNSPLHF. The CDR3 bases are TGTGCCAGCAGTTACCAGACCCGGGAATGGAATTCACCCCTCCACTTT.